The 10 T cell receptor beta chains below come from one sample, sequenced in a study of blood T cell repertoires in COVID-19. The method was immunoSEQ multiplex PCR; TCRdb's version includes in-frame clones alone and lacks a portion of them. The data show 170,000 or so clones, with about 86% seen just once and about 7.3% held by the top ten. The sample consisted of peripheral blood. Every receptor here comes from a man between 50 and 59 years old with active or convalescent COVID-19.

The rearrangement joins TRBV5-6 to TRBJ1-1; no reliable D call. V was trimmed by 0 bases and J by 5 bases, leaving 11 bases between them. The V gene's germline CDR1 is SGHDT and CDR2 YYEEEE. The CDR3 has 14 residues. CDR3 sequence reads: CASSLGGRATEAFF. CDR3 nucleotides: TGTGCCAGCAGCTTGGGAGGGAGGGCTACTGAAGCTTTCTTT.

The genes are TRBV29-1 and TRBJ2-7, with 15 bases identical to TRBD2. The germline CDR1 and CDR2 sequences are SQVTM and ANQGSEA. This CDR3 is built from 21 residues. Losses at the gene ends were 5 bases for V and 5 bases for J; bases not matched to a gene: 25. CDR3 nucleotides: TGCAGCGTTTTCTCCGGGGGACTAGCGGGAGGCCTGCTGGAGTTCCCCCACGAGCAGTACTTC. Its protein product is CSVFSGGLAGGLLEFPHEQYF.

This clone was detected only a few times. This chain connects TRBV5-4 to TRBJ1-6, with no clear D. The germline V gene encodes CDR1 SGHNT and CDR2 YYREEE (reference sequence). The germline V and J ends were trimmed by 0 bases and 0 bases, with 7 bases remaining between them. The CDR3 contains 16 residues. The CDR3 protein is CASSLDTGSYNSPLHF. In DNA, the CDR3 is TGTGCCAGCAGCTTGGACACGGGCTCCTATAATTCACCCCTCCACTTT.

This CDR3 reads CSVEPQGVPGGYTF. The CDR3 DNA reads TGCAGCGTTGAACCCCAGGGTGTCCCGGGCGGCTACACCTTC. The gene calls are TRBV29-1 and TRBJ1-2, with D possibly being TRBD1 (5 bases). The length of the CDR3 is 14 residues. The germline V gene encodes CDR1 SQVTM and CDR2 ANQGSEA. The germline V and J ends were trimmed by 2 bases and 8 bases, with 18 bases remaining between them.

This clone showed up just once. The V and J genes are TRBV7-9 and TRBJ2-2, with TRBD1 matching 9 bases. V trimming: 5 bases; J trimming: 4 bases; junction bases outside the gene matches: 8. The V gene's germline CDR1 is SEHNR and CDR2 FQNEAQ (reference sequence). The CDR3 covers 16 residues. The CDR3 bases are TGTGCCAGCAGCCAACAACAGGGGGCAGGCACCGGGGAGCTGTTTTTT. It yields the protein CASSQQQGAGTGELFF.

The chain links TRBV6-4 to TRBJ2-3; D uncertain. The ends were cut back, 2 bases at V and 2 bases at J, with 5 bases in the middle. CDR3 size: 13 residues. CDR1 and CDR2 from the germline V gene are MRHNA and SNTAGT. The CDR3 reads CASSDPNTDTQYF. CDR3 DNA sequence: TGTGCCAGCAGTGACCCTAACACAGATACGCAGTATTTT.

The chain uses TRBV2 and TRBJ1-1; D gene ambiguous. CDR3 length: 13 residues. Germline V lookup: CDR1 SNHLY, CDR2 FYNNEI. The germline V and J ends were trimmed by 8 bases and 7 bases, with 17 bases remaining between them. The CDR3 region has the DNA TGTGCCAGCTGTATCCTGGCAGGCCTTGAAGCTTTCTTT. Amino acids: CASCILAGLEAFF.

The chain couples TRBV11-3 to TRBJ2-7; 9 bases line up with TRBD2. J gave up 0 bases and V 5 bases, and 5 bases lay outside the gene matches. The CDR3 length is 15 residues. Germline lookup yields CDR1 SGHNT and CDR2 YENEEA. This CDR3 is CASSDGTSSSYEQYF. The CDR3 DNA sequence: TGTGCCAGCAGCGACGGGACTAGCAGCTCCTACGAGCAGTACTTC.

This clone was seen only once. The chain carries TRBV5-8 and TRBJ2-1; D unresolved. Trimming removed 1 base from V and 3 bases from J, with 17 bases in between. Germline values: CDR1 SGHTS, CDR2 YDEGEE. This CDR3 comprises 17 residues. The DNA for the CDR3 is TGTGCCAGCAGCTTGACCAACGACAAAATACTCTACAATGAGCAGTTCTTC. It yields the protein CASSLTNDKILYNEQFF.

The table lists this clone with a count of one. CDR3 region: CASSQDKIAAYNEQFF. The DNA of the CDR3 is TGTGCCAGCAGCCAAGACAAAATAGCAGCCTACAATGAGCAGTTCTTC. The V and J genes are TRBV4-2 and TRBJ2-1; D remains ambiguous. CDR3 length: 16 amino acids. Per germline, CDR1 LGHNA and CDR2 YNFKEQ. Trimming stripped 0 bases from V and 2 bases from J, with 11 bases between.